This TCR beta chain was identified in a study of identical twins. Trimming took off 0 bases at V and 6 bases at J, with 13 bases between the two ends. Germline V gene sequence: CDR1 SGHRS, CDR2 YFSETQ. The CDR3 totals 15 residues. Study-level findings and limits: Cord blood beta clonotypes that were abundant carried fewer insertions, and memory repertoires showed no such trend.

A universal primer site was incorporated via template switching, and the cDNA contained unique molecular identifiers. TCRdb reprocessed the 5' RACE reads via MiXCR and lists one record per CDR3 protein. The sample holds 1.5 million to 2 million distinct CDR3 sequences, around 33% seen once. A remark on this clonotype: No antigen is known for it.

This sequence joins TRBV5-1 and TRBJ2-4; a possible D gene is TRBD2 (6 bases). The receptor's source is a newborn girl in good health. Sequencing was performed on cord blood. For the CDR3, the DNA is TGCGCCAGCAGCTTGGGTCGGGACTCGGTAAACATTCAGTACTTC. Protein: CASSLGRDSVNIQYF.